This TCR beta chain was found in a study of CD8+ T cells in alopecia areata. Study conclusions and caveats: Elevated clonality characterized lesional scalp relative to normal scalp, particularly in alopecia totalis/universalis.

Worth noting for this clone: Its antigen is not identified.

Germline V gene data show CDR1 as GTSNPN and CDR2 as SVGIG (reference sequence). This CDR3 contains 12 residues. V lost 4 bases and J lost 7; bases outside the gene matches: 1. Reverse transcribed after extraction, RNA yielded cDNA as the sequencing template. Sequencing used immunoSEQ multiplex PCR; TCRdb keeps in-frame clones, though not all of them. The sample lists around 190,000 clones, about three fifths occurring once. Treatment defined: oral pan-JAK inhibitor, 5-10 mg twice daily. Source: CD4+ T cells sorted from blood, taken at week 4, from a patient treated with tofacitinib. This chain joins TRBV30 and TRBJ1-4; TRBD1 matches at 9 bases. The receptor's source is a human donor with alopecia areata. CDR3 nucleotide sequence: TGTGCCTGGAACAGGGGGCCTGAAAAACTGTTTTTT. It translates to CAWNRGPEKLFF.